The rows below give T cell receptor beta chains drawn from one sample of a study of T cell responses to AZD1222 COVID-19 vaccine. Sequencing was performed with immunoSEQ multiplex PCR; in TCRdb, only in-frame clones are kept and a portion is missing. This sample has 80,000 or so clones; over 75% occur once, and the top ten carry 3% to 3.5%. Sequences were derived from peripheral blood, sampled 28 days after the second AZD1222 dose. These receptors originate from an adult who received the AZD1222 COVID-19 vaccine. Both conserved end residues are part of each CDR3. Fields, in order: clone size, CDR3 length, J gene, V gene, D gene, CDR3 protein, CDR3 DNA. A D gene is named only where the DNA matches it firmly. Only some rows state a clone size, as once, few, many or a class for expanded clones.

>few|19|TRBJ2-1|TRBV24-1|TRBD2
CATSDTKGLAGASYNEQFF
TGTGCCACCAGTGATACCAAGGGACTAGCGGGAGCGTCCTACAATGAGCAGTTCTTC
>-|15|TRBJ1-5|TRBV9|-
CASSVAPDSNQPQHF
TGTGCCAGCAGCGTAGCCCCCGATAGCAATCAGCCCCAGCATTTT
>-|13|TRBJ1-1|TRBV29-1|-
CSVEDHREREAFF
TGCAGCGTTGAAGATCACAGGGAACGTGAAGCTTTCTTT
>-|16|TRBJ1-6|TRBV5-6|-
CASSLLERRYNSPLHF
TGTGCCAGCAGCTTGTTAGAGCGGAGATATAATTCACCCCTCCACTTT
>-|15|TRBJ2-1|TRBV7-2|TRBD1
CASSADRGFYNEQFF
TGTGCCAGCAGCGCAGACAGGGGGTTCTACAATGAGCAGTTCTTC
>-|16|TRBJ2-7|TRBV5-1|TRBD2
CASSLLGSGSSYEQYF
TGCGCCAGCAGCTTGTTAGGGAGCGGGAGCTCCTACGAGCAGTACTTC
>-|10|TRBJ1-1|TRBV20-1|-
CSGWSTEAFF
TGCAGCGGCTGGTCCACTGAAGCTTTCTTT
>-|18|TRBJ1-5|TRBV28|-
CASFTSPGQRGSNQPQHF
TGTGCCAGCTTTACGTCTCCGGGACAACGGGGGAGCAATCAGCCCCAGCATTTT
>-|13|TRBJ2-7|TRBV4-2|TRBD1
CASSLTGLYEQYF
TGTGCCAGCAGCCTGACAGGGCTCTACGAGCAGTACTTC
>-|12|TRBJ1-2|TRBV29-1|TRBD1
CSVPDRPYGYTF
TGCAGCGTTCCGGACAGGCCCTATGGCTACACCTTC
>-|16|TRBJ1-2|TRBV6-1|TRBD1
CASSDGWDRGRYGYTF
TGTGCCAGCAGTGATGGTTGGGACAGGGGTCGGTATGGCTACACCTTC
>-|13|TRBJ1-6|TRBV7-9|TRBD1
CASLGTGGSPLHF
TGTGCCAGCCTCGGGACAGGGGGCTCACCCCTCCACTTT
>-|13|TRBJ1-1|TRBV3-1/TRBV3-2|-
CASRDIGVTEAFF
TGTGCCAGCAGGGACATAGGAGTCACTGAAGCTTTCTTT
>-|11|TRBJ2-7|TRBV20-1|TRBD1
CSAGQGYEQYF
TGCAGTGCCGGACAGGGCTACGAGCAGTACTTC
>-|15|TRBJ2-7|TRBV6-5|-
CASSYGGAFSYEQYF
TGTGCCAGCAGTTATGGAGGGGCGTTTTCCTACGAGCAGTACTTC
>-|14|TRBJ1-4|TRBV5-1|-
CASSLDGENEKLFF
TGCGCCAGCAGCTTGGACGGGGAGAATGAAAAACTGTTTTTT
>once|15|TRBJ2-6|TRBV5-1|-
CASSLEGSGANVLTF
TGCGCCAGCAGCTTGGAGGGCTCTGGGGCCAACGTCCTGACTTTC
>-|14|TRBJ1-4|TRBV24-1|-
CATSQPGAREKLFF
TGTGCCACCAGTCAACCGGGGGCGCGTGAAAAACTGTTTTTT
>few|14|TRBJ1-5|TRBV7-9|-
CASSLANSNQPQHF
TGTGCCAGCAGCTTAGCCAATTCCAATCAGCCCCAGCATTTT
>-|15|TRBJ2-6|TRBV5-5|-
CASSFPGTGANVLTF
TGTGCCAGCAGCTTCCCAGGGACTGGGGCCAACGTCCTGACTTTC
>-|14|TRBJ2-2|TRBV3-1/TRBV3-2|TRBD1
CASGQGIRTGELFF
TGTGCCAGCGGACAGGGGATACGGACCGGGGAGCTGTTTTTT
>-|14|TRBJ2-3|TRBV28|TRBD2
CASRGTSGSVAQYF
TGTGCCAGCAGGGGGACTAGCGGGAGCGTTGCGCAGTATTTT
>few|18|TRBJ2-1|TRBV7-8|TRBD2
CASRPPAGTSGTYNEQFF
TGTGCCAGCAGGCCTCCTGCCGGGACTAGCGGGACCTACAATGAGCAGTTCTTC
>-|14|TRBJ2-7|TRBV29-1|TRBD1
CSVRGQGALGEQYF
TGCAGCGTTAGAGGACAGGGGGCCCTGGGTGAGCAGTACTTC
>-|15|TRBJ1-1|TRBV9|-
CASSVEPQGNTEAFF
TGTGCCAGCAGCGTAGAACCCCAGGGGAACACTGAAGCTTTCTTT
>-|13|TRBJ2-5|TRBV5-8|TRBD2
CASKGLTQETQYF
TGTGCCAGCAAGGGACTAACACAAGAGACCCAGTACTTC
>-|14|TRBJ1-2|TRBV11-3|-
CASSSRWGQKGYTF
TGTGCCAGCAGCTCCCGGTGGGGTCAGAAAGGCTACACCTTC
>-|17|TRBJ2-1|TRBV6-6|-
CASSRRAGRPSEMEQFF
TGTGCCAGCAGTCGAAGGGCGGGCAGACCCTCCGAGATGGAACAGTTCTTC
>-|13|TRBJ1-5|TRBV6-1|-
CASSESGKQPQHF
TGTGCCAGCAGTGAATCAGGGAAGCAGCCCCAGCATTTT
>-|16|TRBJ2-3|TRBV7-6|TRBD1
CASSYNRGRNTDTQYF
TGTGCCAGCAGCTACAACAGGGGGCGAAACACAGATACGCAGTATTTT
>few|13|TRBJ1-2|TRBV5-1|-
CASRGQGQDGYTF
TGCGCCAGCAGAGGGCAGGGGCAAGATGGCTACACCTTC
>-|13|TRBJ1-4|TRBV4-1|-
CASSQVASEKLFF
TGCGCCAGCAGCCAAGTAGCATCTGAAAAACTGTTTTTT
>-|15|TRBJ2-3|TRBV2|-
CASSELQGGTDTQYF
TGTGCCAGCAGTGAACTTCAGGGTGGGACAGATACGCAGTATTTT
>-|13|TRBJ2-3|TRBV28|-
CASTPSGTDTQYF
TGTGCCAGCACCCCTAGCGGCACAGATACGCAGTATTTT
>-|13|TRBJ2-2|TRBV27|-
CASRPDNTGELFF
TGTGCCAGCAGGCCTGACAACACCGGGGAGCTGTTTTTT
>-|14|TRBJ2-1|TRBV19|-
CASSRGATPDEQFF
TGTGCCAGTAGTAGAGGAGCCACCCCCGATGAGCAGTTCTTC
>-|18|TRBJ2-3|TRBV3-1/TRBV3-2|TRBD2
CASSPLTSGGTSTDTQYF
TGTGCCAGCAGCCCCCTGACTAGCGGGGGGACTAGCACAGATACGCAGTATTTT
>-|16|TRBJ2-5|TRBV28|-
CATTSAPAGQGETQYF
TGTGCCACCACAAGCGCCCCGGCTGGTCAGGGAGAGACCCAGTACTTC
>few|13|TRBJ1-2|TRBV5-4|TRBD1
CASSSQGGDGYTF
TGTGCCAGCAGCTCACAGGGGGGGGATGGCTACACCTTC
>-|16|TRBJ1-1|TRBV24-1|TRBD1
CATSDYTGTGGTEAFF
TGTGCCACCAGTGACTACACCGGGACAGGAGGCACTGAAGCTTTCTTT
>-|16|TRBJ2-3|TRBV4-2|TRBD2
CASSQLGGEGTDTQYF
TGTGCCAGCAGCCAACTCGGGGGGGAGGGGACAGATACGCAGTATTTT
>-|14|TRBJ2-7|TRBV18|TRBD1
CASSPTGQGYEQYF
TGTGCCAGCTCACCCACGGGACAGGGTTACGAGCAGTACTTC